What follows are 17 T cell receptor beta chains derived from one specimen sequenced in a study of blood T cell repertoires in COVID-19. Generated by immunoSEQ multiplex PCR, the TCRdb table keeps only in-frame clones and is missing some. This sample has approximately 170,000 clones, with about 88% found just once. Sequenced: peripheral blood. The receptors here all came from a woman aged 80 or older with COVID-19, enrolled during active disease.

The CDR3 coding sequence is TGTGCCAGCAGCCCCCTGGGACAGGGACCGAACACTGAAGCTTTCTTT. Translated, it gives CASSPLGQGPNTEAFF. V usage is TRBV14 and J usage is TRBJ1-1; TRBD1 aligns across 9 bases. The CDR3 covers 16 residues. In germline, CDR1 is SGHDN, CDR2 FVKESK. With 4 bases clipped from V and 1 base from J, the junction kept 7 bases outside the gene matches.

The chain carries TRBV7-8 and TRBJ2-1; the match to TRBD2 covers 9 bases. From germline, CDR1 is SGHVS and CDR2 FQNEAQ. V shed 3 bases, J shed 3 bases, and the junction held 6 bases outside the gene matches. The CDR3 runs 16 residues. CDR3 DNA sequence: TGTGCCAGCAGCTTGCCTTCTAGCGGGAACTACAATGAGCAGTTCTTC. Its translation is CASSLPSSGNYNEQFF.

The rearrangement links TRBV28 to TRBJ1-5, with D possibly TRBD1 on 5 matching bases. CDR1 and CDR2 from the germline V gene are MDHEN and SYDVKM. V dropped 7 bases and J dropped 4 bases, with 14 bases sitting between them. The CDR3 has 14 amino acids. As DNA, the CDR3 is TGTGCCAGCACTAGGGGTTTTTGGAATCAGCCCCAGCATTTT. It is translated as CASTRGFWNQPQHF.

The chain employs TRBV6-2 or TRBV6-3 and TRBJ2-2; D uncertain. The CDR3 runs 15 residues. Germline CDR1 reads MNHEY; CDR2 reads SVGEGT. V was pared by 2 bases and J by 7 bases, with 14 bases between. The CDR3 bases are TGTGCCAGCAGTTACCCCACGGGTTCCATCGGGGAGCTGTTTTTT. Translated, it gives CASSYPTGSIGELFF.

V and J are TRBV5-8 and TRBJ2-7, with unresolved D. This CDR3 has 13 residues. Trimming shortened V by 4 bases and J by 3 bases, and 11 bases separated the two germline ends. The germline V gene has CDR1 SGHTS and CDR2 YDEGEE. The CDR3 loop reads CASSPPLGYEQYF. CDR3 nucleotides: TGTGCCAGCAGCCCCCCCCTAGGCTACGAGCAGTACTTC.

The CDR3 DNA reads as TGTGCCAGCGCGGACAGTCGCTATGGCTACACCTTC. It encodes CASADSRYGYTF. The V call is TRBV28, the J call TRBJ1-2, with D possibly being TRBD1 (6 bases). The CDR3 has 12 residues. Trimming took off 8 bases at V and 4 bases at J, with 11 bases between the two ends. Germline V gene data show CDR1 as MDHEN and CDR2 as SYDVKM.

The chain recombines TRBV5-3 with TRBJ1-6, with 7 bases lining up with TRBD1. TRBV5-3 is an ORF for which the function is uncertain. The CDR3 has 14 amino acids. With V trimmed by 1 base and J by 9 bases, 4 bases remained unmatched. CDR3 DNA sequence: TGTGCCAGAAGCTTGAAAGGGGGCGGTTCACCCCTCCACTTT. It translates to CARSLKGGGSPLHF.

The V and J genes are TRBV28 and TRBJ1-2; D gene unclear. Trimming took off 8 bases at V and 5 bases at J, with 18 bases between the two ends. CDR3 length equals 14 residues. CDR1 and CDR2 from the germline V gene are MDHEN and SYDVKM. In DNA, the CDR3 is TGTGCCAGCCGAGTTTCCCAGGTTGGGTATGGCTACACCTTC. Translation gives CASRVSQVGYGYTF.

This CDR3 is CASSTRNNRGFGQPQHF. The CDR3 DNA reads TGTGCCAGTAGTACCCGAAACAACAGGGGTTTTGGGCAGCCCCAGCATTTT. The chain has TRBV19 and TRBJ1-5; 7 positions agree with TRBD1. The CDR3 spans 17 residues. Germline assignment: CDR1 LNHDA and CDR2 SQIVND (reference sequence). Trimming at V came to 4 bases and at J to 7 bases, leaving 16 bases not matched to a gene.

The J gene is TRBJ1-1, the V gene TRBV6-6; perhaps TRBD1 as D (5 bases). Trimming took 2 bases from V and 11 from J, leaving 12 bases between them. Looked up from germline, CDR1 is MNHNY and CDR2 is SVGAGI (reference sequence). The CDR3 extends over 12 amino acids. The CDR3 region is CASSYSRARAFF. CDR3 bases: TGTGCCAGCAGTTACAGCAGGGCCCGGGCTTTCTTT.

CDR3 DNA sequence: TGTGCCAGCTCACCACGTTGGGAATCAGGGACCGGGGAGCTGTTTTTT. This encodes CASSPRWESGTGELFF. The chain is built from TRBV18 and TRBJ2-2, with D perhaps TRBD1 (5 bases). Germline assignment: CDR1 KGHSH and CDR2 LQKENI. CDR3 length: 16 amino acids. Trimming left V 1 base short and J 5 bases short, with 14 bases between. The variable domain in full, with the rest retrieved from reference TRBV18 and TRBJ2-2, is NAGVMQNPRHLVRRRGQEARLRCSPMKGHSHVYWYRQLPEEGLKFMVYLQKENIIDESGMPKERFSAEFPKEGPSILRIQQVVRGDSAAYFCASSPRWESGTGELFFGEGSRLTVL.

The genes are TRBV9 and TRBJ2-2, with 11 bases fitting TRBD2. The CDR3 totals 17 residues. CDR1 is SGDLS and CDR2 is YYNGEE in the germline V gene. J lost 1 base, V lost 0 bases, and 2 bases had no gene match. The CDR3 DNA sequence: TGTGCCAGCAGCGTAGCTAGCGGGAGGCAGAACACCGGGGAGCTGTTTTTT. Translation gives CASSVASGRQNTGELFF. Using reference TRBV9 and TRBJ2-2 for the parts outside the CDR3, the full variable domain is DSGVTQTPKHLITATGQRVTLRCSPRSGDLSVYWYQQSLDQGLQFLIQYYNGEERAKGNILERFSAQQFPDLHSELNLSSLELGDSALYFCASSVASGRQNTGELFFGEGSRLTVL.

The rearrangement uses TRBV11-1 and TRBJ2-3, with a weak D call TRBD1 (6 bases). The CDR3 contains 15 residues. Trimming took 3 bases from V and 1 from J, leaving 11 bases between them. Germline CDR1 SGHAT, CDR2 FQDESV (reference sequence). CDR3 loop: CASSFLGAGTDTQYF. DNA for the CDR3: TGTGCCAGCAGCTTCTTGGGGGCTGGCACAGATACGCAGTATTTT.

V gene TRBV2 combines with J gene TRBJ2-7; 10 bases match TRBD1. V lost 1 base, J lost 2 bases, and 2 bases stayed unmatched. The germline CDR1 and CDR2 sequences are SNHLY and FYNNEI. There are 15 residues in the CDR3. The CDR3 DNA sequence: TGTGCCAGCAGTGAAGGGGACAGGGGCCCCTACGAGCAGTACTTC. This gives the protein CASSEGDRGPYEQYF.

The rearrangement links TRBV6-5 to TRBJ2-7, with D possibly matching TRBD1 (7 bases). The germline V gene encodes CDR1 MNHEY and CDR2 SVGAGI. The CDR3 is made up of 12 amino acids. Trimming shortened V by 7 bases and J by 7 bases, and 14 bases separated the two germline ends. The DNA for the CDR3 is TGTGCCAGCATTAGGACAGGAGGGGAGCAGTACTTC. It codes for CASIRTGGEQYF.

The chain uses TRBV9 and TRBJ2-1; D is perhaps TRBD1 (5 bases). Germline CDR1 SGDLS, CDR2 YYNGEE. The CDR3 is 13 amino acids. V gave up 4 bases and J gave up 9 bases, with 14 bases separating them. CDR3 DNA: TGTGCCAGCAGCTTGGACGGTAGGGGTGAGCAGTTCTTC. This sequence encodes CASSLDGRGEQFF. Full variable domain (outside the CDR3, taken from reference TRBV9 and TRBJ2-1): DSGVTQTPKHLITATGQRVTLRCSPRSGDLSVYWYQQSLDQGLQFLIQYYNGEERAKGNILERFSAQQFPDLHSELNLSSLELGDSALYFCASSLDGRGEQFFGPGTRLTVL.

There are many counts of this clone. The chain combines TRBV11-2 with TRBJ2-1; 9 bases map to TRBD2. The CDR3 loop spans 15 amino acids. CDR1 and CDR2 from the germline V gene are SGHAT and FQNNGV. The trim removed 5 bases at V and 8 bases at J, leaving 10 bases unmatched. In DNA form, the CDR3 reads TGTGCCAGCAGCATCCGCGCGGGAGGGGGGGATGAGCAGTTCTTC. It specifies CASSIRAGGGDEQFF. The variable domain in full, with the rest retrieved from reference TRBV11-2 and TRBJ2-1, is EAGVAQSPRYKIIEKRQSVAFWCNPISGHATLYWYQQILGQGPKLLIQFQNNGVVDDSQLPKDRFSAERLKGVDSTLKIQPAKLEDSAVYLCASSIRAGGGDEQFFGPGTRLTVL.